This TCR beta chain was identified in a study of T cell responses to AZD1222 COVID-19 vaccine. Clones were read by immunoSEQ multiplex PCR, and TCRdb kept only the in-frame ones, dropping some. The sample yields about 150,000 clones, about 90% seen once. The CDR3 is 14 residues long. The V and J ends lost 4 bases and 4 bases, in that order; junction bases with no gene match: 3. Germline V gene data show CDR1 as SEHNR and CDR2 as FQNEAQ (reference sequence). V and J are TRBV7-9 and TRBJ2-3; 9 bases fit TRBD1. The source material was peripheral blood, sampled 28 days after the second AZD1222 dose. This sequence was found in an adult who received the AZD1222 COVID-19 vaccine. CDR3: CASSYTGGADTQYF. The CDR3 DNA follows: TGTGCCAGCAGCTATACAGGGGGCGCAGATACGCAGTATTTT.